This TCR beta chain was obtained from a study of blood T cell repertoires in COVID-19. As for the study in general: Acute and convalescent COVID-19 specimens originated in the United States, Italy and Spain. Nucleic acid was either cDNA or gDNA, and it came from T cells, B-cell-depleted T cells, or PBMCs.

Cohorts were assigned according to the clinical history that participants reported. This clone has more than one count but fewer than ten. In the original workflow: By means of reference gene primer amplification, nucleated cell counts were estimated. Profiling relied on immunoSEQ multiplex PCR, and the TCRdb table lists in-frame clones only, not all of them. V, J and clone size derive from that table, while D and trimming were established from the DNA sequence. This sample carries some 330,000 clones, under 90% of them seen once, and the ten largest clones take about 4.6%. CDR3 size: 16 residues. The germline V gene encodes CDR1 SGHRS and CDR2 YFSETQ. V lost 6 bases and J lost 4; bases outside the gene matches: 13.

The sample comprised PBMCs or T cells enriched from blood (not recorded which). This clonotype was sampled from a man aged 30-40 years who had recovered from COVID-19. The V and J genes are TRBV5-1 and TRBJ1-2; 9 bases match TRBD1. CDR3 coding DNA: TGCGCCAGCACCCCAGTGACAGGGGGGAGAACCTATGGCTACACCTTC. Translated, it gives CASTPVTGGRTYGYTF.